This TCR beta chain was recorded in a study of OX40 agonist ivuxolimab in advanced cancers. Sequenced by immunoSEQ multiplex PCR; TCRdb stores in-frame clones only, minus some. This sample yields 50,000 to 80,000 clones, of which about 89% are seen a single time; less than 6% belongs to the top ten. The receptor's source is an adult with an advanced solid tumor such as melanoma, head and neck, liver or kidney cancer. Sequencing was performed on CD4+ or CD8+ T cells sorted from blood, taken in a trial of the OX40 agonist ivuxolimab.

In DNA form, the CDR3 reads TGTGCCAGCTCCCTTGGTCTCACCTACGAGCAGTACTTC. This gives the protein CASSLGLTYEQYF. The genes are TRBV2 and TRBJ2-5, with no clear D. The J call may be faulty, since TRBJ2-7 better matches the DNA end. In germline, CDR1 is SNHLY, CDR2 FYNNEI. The CDR3 totals 13 residues.